A selection of T cell receptor beta chains follows, all from one sample in a study of cytomegalovirus exposure and HLA in healthy donors. Produced via immunoSEQ multiplex PCR; TCRdb's table is partial and in-frame only. The sample lists 150,000 to 200,000 clones, 75% seen once, with less than 9.5% in the top ten. The sample was PBMCs. The source is a woman in her thirties or forties in good health and CMV-seropositive. Both conserved end residues are part of each CDR3. Fields, in order: J gene, V gene, clone size, D gene, CDR3 protein, CDR3 DNA. The D gene is left open where the match is weak. Some rows mark clone size as missing; the rest say once, few, many or name a class of expanded clone.

TRBJ2-2 | TRBV18 | NA | TRBD1 | CASSPPTGTNTGELFF | TGTGCCAGCTCACCACCGACAGGGACCAACACCGGGGAGCTGTTTTTT
TRBJ1-1 | TRBV28 | NA | NA | CASKKGWRVEAFF | TGTGCCAGCAAAAAAGGGTGGAGGGTTGAAGCTTTCTTT
TRBJ2-1 | TRBV19 | NA | NA | CASSARDSRFVEQFF | TGTGCCAGTAGCGCTCGGGACTCCCGATTTGTTGAGCAGTTCTTC
TRBJ1-1 | TRBV28 | few | NA | CASPKQGSTEAFF | TGTGCCAGCCCGAAACAGGGCAGCACTGAAGCTTTCTTT
TRBJ2-2 | TRBV12-5 | NA | NA | CASGLVLPGELFF | TGTGCTAGTGGTTTGGTACTACCCGGGGAGCTGTTTTTT
TRBJ1-5 | TRBV6-5 | NA | NA | CASSPQGKSNQPQHF | TGTGCCAGCAGTCCACAGGGTAAGAGCAATCAGCCCCAGCATTTT
TRBJ2-3 | TRBV10-3 | NA | TRBD2 | CAIRTTLGGRTDTQYF | TGTGCCATCAGAACAACCCTAGGCGGGAGAACAGATACGCAGTATTTT
TRBJ1-4 | TRBV27 | NA | NA | CASSLYRQGGEKLFF | TGTGCCAGCAGTTTATACCGGCAGGGTGGGGAAAAACTGTTTTTT
TRBJ2-2 | TRBV28 | NA | TRBD2 | CAIREGSTGELFF | TGTGCCATCCGGGAGGGCAGCACCGGGGAGCTGTTTTTT
TRBJ2-7 | TRBV10-2 | NA | TRBD1 | CASRTGQGAYEQYF | TGCGCCAGCAGGACGGGACAGGGTGCCTACGAGCAGTACTTC
TRBJ1-1 | TRBV5-1 | NA | TRBD1 | CASSSRDRNTEAFF | TGCGCCAGCAGCTCCCGGGACAGAAACACTGAAGCTTTCTTT
TRBJ2-1 | TRBV5-1 | NA | TRBD1 | CASRGQGVYEQFF | TGCGCCAGCAGGGGACAGGGGGTATATGAGCAGTTCTTC
TRBJ2-3 | TRBV4-2 | few | TRBD1 | CASSQESLTGGVTDTQYF | TGTGCCAGCAGCCAAGAATCTTTGACAGGGGGAGTCACAGATACGCAGTATTTT
TRBJ1-5 | TRBV27 | NA | NA | CASSFNRDQPQHF | TGTGCCAGCAGTTTTAACAGGGACCAGCCCCAGCATTTT
TRBJ2-7 | TRBV4-1 | NA | NA | CASSQATGNFYEQYF | TGCGCCAGCAGCCAGGCAACCGGGAACTTCTACGAGCAGTACTTC
TRBJ1-1 | TRBV29-1 | once | TRBD1 | CSVHARTGGSTEAFF | TGCAGCGTTCACGCCCGGACAGGGGGGTCCACTGAAGCTTTCTTT
TRBJ1-1 | TRBV27 | NA | NA | CASTKGGVYTEAFF | TGTGCCAGCACCAAGGGGGGGGTCTACACTGAAGCTTTCTTT
TRBJ2-1 | TRBV5-4 | once | TRBD2 | CASSPTSGRSYEQFF | TGTGCCAGCAGCCCCACTAGCGGGAGGTCTTATGAGCAGTTCTTC
TRBJ2-5 | TRBV4-1 | NA | TRBD2 | CASSQGGRVAGVEETQYF | TGCGCCAGCAGCCAAGGTGGGAGGGTAGCGGGAGTCGAAGAGACCCAGTACTTC
TRBJ1-1 | TRBV25-1 | few | NA | CASSEWGGEAFF | TGTGCCAGCAGTGAATGGGGGGGTGAAGCTTTCTTT
TRBJ1-2 | TRBV29-1 | NA | TRBD1 | CSVGQTVSYTF | TGCAGCGTGGGACAGACTGTAAGCTACACCTTC
TRBJ1-5 | TRBV29-1 | NA | TRBD1 | CSVEVTGSNQPQHF | TGCAGCGTTGAAGTGACAGGGTCCAATCAGCCCCAGCATTTT
TRBJ2-1 | TRBV10-3 | NA | TRBD2 | CAISESLLAGGYNEQFF | TGTGCCATCAGTGAGTCTTTGCTAGCGGGAGGGTATAATGAGCAGTTCTTC
TRBJ2-1 | TRBV7-2 | few | NA | CASSLVGTPDNEQFF | TGTGCCAGCAGCTTAGTTGGGACTCCCGACAATGAGCAGTTCTTC
TRBJ2-3 | TRBV28 | NA | TRBD2 | CASSSFGTTGDTQYF | TGTGCCAGCAGCTCCTTCGGGACTACGGGAGATACGCAGTATTTT
TRBJ2-7 | TRBV7-2 | NA | NA | CASSLALGVGYEQYF | TGTGCCAGCAGCTTGGCACTGGGAGTTGGCTACGAGCAGTACTTC
TRBJ1-2 | TRBV2 | NA | NA | CASSAGYYGYTF | TGTGCCAGCAGTGCAGGGTACTATGGCTACACCTTC
TRBJ1-4 | TRBV23-1 | few | NA | CASSPHSLSEKLFF | TGCGCCAGCAGTCCCCACAGCCTGTCTGAAAAACTGTTTTTT
TRBJ1-6 | TRBV6-1 | few | TRBD1 | CASSLRDRGHSPLHF | TGTGCCAGCAGCCTCCGGGACAGGGGACATTCACCCCTCCACTTT
TRBJ1-5 | TRBV5-6 | NA | NA | CASSLSSNQPQHF | TGTGCCAGCAGCTTATCGAGCAATCAGCCCCAGCATTTT
TRBJ2-6 | TRBV29-1 | once | TRBD1 | CSDPTGTGANVLTF | TGCAGCGACCCGACAGGGACTGGGGCCAACGTCCTGACTTTC
TRBJ2-2 | TRBV7-7 | NA | TRBD1 | CASSSGQGAAGELFF | TGTGCTAGCAGCTCCGGACAGGGGGCGGCCGGGGAGCTGTTTTTT
TRBJ1-3 | TRBV5-4 | NA | TRBD1 | CASSLDRGYGNTIYF | TGTGCCAGCAGCTTGGACAGGGGTTACGGAAACACCATATATTTT
TRBJ2-1 | TRBV5-1 | once | TRBD2 | CASGTSGSLNEQFF | TGCGCCAGCGGCACTAGCGGGAGCCTCAATGAGCAGTTCTTC
TRBJ2-7 | TRBV2 | NA | TRBD1 | CASRKIVSGQGVNYEQYF | TGTGCCAGCAGGAAGATAGTTTCGGGACAGGGGGTAAACTACGAGCAGTACTTC
TRBJ2-2 | TRBV27 | NA | NA | CASSLTGPNTGELFF | TGTGCCAGCAGTTTGACAGGACCGAACACCGGGGAGCTGTTTTTT
TRBJ2-2 | TRBV4-2 | NA | TRBD2 | CASSQDKGTTLPGELFF | TGTGCCAGCAGCCAAGATAAAGGGACTACCTTACCCGGGGAGCTGTTTTTT
TRBJ1-4 | TRBV11-2 | once | TRBD1 | CASTTGTGNEKLFF | TGTGCCAGCACCACCGGGACAGGGAATGAAAAACTGTTTTTT